This TCR beta chain was sequenced in a study of molecular identifiers for immune sequencing clone quantification. Study-level results: In CMV-specific effectors, clones above 20 copies held over 99% of molecules; naive, under 1%.

There are many counts of this clonotype. The antigen is undetermined. The germline V gene has CDR1 SEHNR and CDR2 FQNEAQ (reference sequence). V was shortened by 5 bases and J by 0 bases, with 11 bases between the two germline ends. The CDR3 runs to 16 residues. For bulk TCR libraries, previously described methods and listed TCR primers were used. Each CDR3 protein is one row after TCRdb ran MiXCR on the PCR reads. Of 400,000 to 600,000 distinct CDR3 sequences listed, 20% to 25% are singletons. This receptor was identified in a human donor in good health. Some libraries in this study had Jurkat cell RNA spiked in. Sample: naive CD8+ T cells from blood, with Jurkat cell RNA spiked in. Subset specified: FACS-sorted CD8+CD4-CCR7+CD45RA+ naive T cells. The V gene is TRBV7-9, the J gene TRBJ2-6, with D unclear. CDR3 DNA: TGTGCCAGCAGCCCCGGAGCCCACTCTGGGGCCAACGTCCTGACTTTC. The encoded protein is CASSPGAHSGANVLTF.